Below, 22 T cell receptor beta chains from the same sample are listed, as sequenced in a study of CD8 T cells in ankylosing spondylitis. TCRdb analysed the 5' RACE reads with MiXCR anew, one entry per CDR3 protein. The sample includes roughly 230,000 distinct CDR3 sequences, around 8% of them seen just once. Sequencing was done on a sample of blood, either unsorted or a sorted T cell fraction (not recorded which). These TCRs come from a female donor with ankylosing spondylitis or in good health (not recorded which).

This clonotype was counted many times. The chain combines TRBV12-3 or TRBV12-4 with TRBJ2-1; 7 positions match TRBD1. The V and J ends lost 5 bases and 10 bases, in that order; junction bases with no gene match: 8. This CDR3 contains 13 residues. CDR3 DNA sequence: TGTGCCAGCAGTCCGGACAGGCCGGGCGAGCAGTTCTTC. It translates to CASSPDRPGEQFF.

The chain links TRBV14 to TRBJ2-1; 8 bases fit TRBD1. This CDR3 has 18 residues. The V gene's germline CDR1 is SGHDN and CDR2 FVKESK. The ends lost 4 bases at V and 8 bases at J; junction bases unmatched: 19. For the CDR3, the DNA is TGTGCCAGCAGCCGAGGGGACAGGAGGCGACTCGGGGGCGATGAGCAGTTCTTC. Translating it yields CASSRGDRRRLGGDEQFF.

This clonotype was seen ten or more times. CDR3 coding DNA: TGTGCCAGCAGCGTGGGGGGTCCGGCTAATGAAAAACTGTTTTTT. Translating gives CASSVGGPANEKLFF. The chain couples TRBV9 to TRBJ1-4, with D possibly TRBD1 on 5 matching bases. In germline, CDR1 is SGDLS, CDR2 YYNGEE. V lost 2 bases and J 3 bases, leaving 11 bases between the germline ends. The CDR3 runs 15 residues.

At least ten counts were recorded for this clonotype. The genes are TRBV12-3 or TRBV12-4 and TRBJ2-7, with D possibly matching TRBD2 (6 bases). Trimming pared 3 bases from V and 2 bases from J, leaving 17 bases between. CDR3 length equals 16 residues. Here the CDR3 reads CASSLGPGVPTYEQYF. DNA for the CDR3: TGTGCCAGCAGTTTGGGGCCGGGAGTTCCAACCTACGAGCAGTACTTC.

This clonotype was found many times. The chain combines TRBV9 with TRBJ2-7, with 8 bases aligning to TRBD2. The CDR3 length is 14 residues. Per the germline V gene, CDR1 is SGDLS and CDR2 is YYNGEE. Trimming at V came to 0 bases and at J to 6 bases, leaving 5 bases not matched to a gene. The CDR3 loop is CASSVDERETEQYF. The CDR3 DNA reads TGTGCCAGCAGCGTAGATGAGCGGGAGACCGAGCAGTACTTC.

The chain employs TRBV7-2 and TRBJ1-1, with a tentative D call TRBD1 (6 bases). CDR3 length: 17 amino acids. V lost 0 bases and J lost 0, with 14 bases in between. The V gene's germline CDR1 is SGHTA and CDR2 FQGNSA. The CDR3 sequence: CASSLAGGQGLNTEAFF. In DNA form, the CDR3 reads TGTGCCAGCAGCTTAGCCGGGGGGCAGGGTCTGAACACTGAAGCTTTCTTT.

This clonotype has at least ten counts. The chain links TRBV7-9 to TRBJ1-2; D remains ambiguous. This CDR3 contains 13 residues. Germline V gene data show CDR1 as SEHNR and CDR2 as FQNEAQ (reference sequence). V was shortened by 8 bases and J by 6 bases, with 16 bases between the two germline ends. As DNA, the CDR3 is TGTGCCAGCGGCCTAGATATCTTAGATGGCTACACCTTC. Its protein is CASGLDILDGYTF.

This clonotype has only a few counts. CDR3 in amino acids: CASSQRGTEAFF. CDR3 DNA sequence: TGTGCCAGCAGCCAGAGGGGCACTGAAGCTTTCTTT. The chain joins TRBV14 to TRBJ1-1; TRBD1 might be the D (5 bases). This CDR3 region has 12 residues. Germline assignment: CDR1 SGHDN and CDR2 FVKESK. V was cut by 3 bases and J by 4 bases, with 6 bases left in between.

The J gene is TRBJ1-2, the V gene TRBV5-1; D uncertain. CDR3 size: 17 residues. Germline CDR1 is SGHRS and CDR2 is YFSETQ. Trimming removed 1 base from V and 5 bases from J, with 21 bases in between. The CDR3 is CASSLFGSGPASYGYTF. The CDR3 bases are TGCGCCAGCAGCTTGTTTGGTTCAGGCCCGGCCTCATATGGCTACACCTTC.

V usage is TRBV12-3 or TRBV12-4 and J usage is TRBJ1-5; D gene ambiguous. The CDR3 length is 13 residues. Deletions cut 6 bases from V and 4 bases from J, with 10 bases between. CDR3 nucleotides: TGTGCCAGCAGCCCGCGTGGGAATCAGCCCCAGCATTTT. This gives the protein CASSPRGNQPQHF.

Many counts were recorded for this clonotype. The rearrangement links TRBV20-1 to TRBJ2-7; 8 nucleotides line up with TRBD1. The germline V gene has CDR1 DFQATT and CDR2 SNEGSKA (reference sequence). CDR3 size: 14 residues. With 3 bases clipped from V and 1 base from J, the junction kept 5 bases outside the gene matches. The CDR3 DNA reads as TGCAGTGCTAGTAGAGACAGGGGATCCTACGAGCAGTACTTC. Protein product: CSASRDRGSYEQYF.

The table lists this clonotype with many counts. The chain combines TRBV2 with TRBJ2-1; 9 positions agree with TRBD2. J lost 10 bases, V lost 6 bases, and 10 bases had no gene match. There are 14 residues in the CDR3. CDR1 SNHLY and CDR2 FYNNEI come from the germline V gene. CDR3 bases: TGTGCCAGCAGATCTGGACTAGCGTCCGGGGAGCAGTTCTTC. It is translated as CASRSGLASGEQFF. Full variable domain (rest looked up from reference TRBV2 and TRBJ2-1): EPEVTQTPSHQVTQMGQEVILRCVPISNHLYFYWYRQILGQKVEFLVSFYNNEISEKSEIFDDQFSVERPDGSNFTLKIRSTKLEDSAMYFCASRSGLASGEQFFGPGTRLTVL.

The chain has TRBV5-1 and TRBJ2-7; D possibly corresponds to TRBD2 (5 bases). The germline gives CDR1 SGHRS, CDR2 YFSETQ. CDR3 size: 14 residues. V lost 6 bases to trimming and J lost 3 bases, with 16 bases between them. In DNA, the CDR3 is TGCGCCAGCACCCGCGACCTAGCTAGCTACGAGCAGTACTTC. This encodes CASTRDLASYEQYF.

This clonotype has a count of ten or more. This chain connects TRBV20-1 to TRBJ2-5, with TRBD1 matching 8 bases. Germline CDR1 reads DFQATT; CDR2 reads SNEGSKA (reference sequence). CDR3 size: 16 residues. The CDR3 reads CSAPPGDRGYGETQYF. The DNA of the CDR3 is TGCAGCGCACCACCGGGTGACAGGGGTTATGGGGAGACCCAGTACTTC.

This clonotype has only a few counts. This chain links TRBV19 with TRBJ2-4; 12 bases are a match to TRBD2. Germline V gene data show CDR1 as LNHDA and CDR2 as SQIVND (reference sequence). The CDR3 has 15 residues. J lost 8 bases, V lost 5 bases, and 7 bases had no gene match. CDR3 nucleotide sequence: TGTGCCAGTAGTCCGACTAGCGGGAGTGGATACATTCAGTACTTC. Translation: CASSPTSGSGYIQYF.

This clonotype was counted many times. This chain joins TRBV3-1 and TRBJ2-6; no firm D call. V lost 4 bases to trimming and J lost 0 bases, with 4 bases between them. CDR1 is LGHDT, CDR2 YNNKEL, per germline (reference sequence). The CDR3 sequence is 14 residues long. This chain's CDR3 is CASSLNSGANVLTF. The DNA of the CDR3 is TGTGCCAGCAGCCTTAACTCTGGGGCCAACGTCCTGACTTTC.

In this sample, this clonotype turned up once. A much larger clonotype is one base distant, so this may be a read error. The DNA for the CDR3 is TGTGCCATCAGTGGAACGGTCGAAACCGACTCCACAGATACGCAGCATTTT. Encoded protein: CAISGTVETDSTDTQHF. The chain uses TRBV10-3 and TRBJ2-3, with D hard to call. The J call may be incorrect, as the DNA end agrees better with TRBJ1-5. Germline values: CDR1 ENHRY, CDR2 SYGVKD. This CDR3 has 17 residues.

The rearrangement uses TRBV7-2 and TRBJ2-7; D gene uncertain. Between the trimmed V and J ends, which lost 1 base and 7 bases, there was a span of 17 bases. Germline V gene data show CDR1 as SGHTA and CDR2 as FQGNSA. The CDR3 totals 15 residues. The CDR3 is CASSLDKGSTLEQYF. CDR3 DNA: TGTGCCAGCAGCTTAGATAAGGGATCTACGTTGGAGCAGTACTTC. The variable domain in full, with the rest retrieved from reference TRBV7-2 and TRBJ2-7, is GAGVSQSPSNKVTEKGKDVELRCDPISGHTALYWYRQSLGQGLEFLIYFQGNSAPDKSGLPSDRFSAERTGGSVSTLTIQRTQQEDSAVYLCASSLDKGSTLEQYFGPGTRLTVT.

This clonotype was seen many times. This chain joins TRBV28 and TRBJ2-1; D not resolved. Per the germline V gene, CDR1 is MDHEN and CDR2 is SYDVKM. V lost 3 bases and J 3 bases, leaving 12 bases between the germline ends. This CDR3 has 15 residues. The CDR3 region has the DNA TGTGCCAGCAGTTTCAGATACGGGCACTACAATGAGCAGTTCTTC. Its protein is CASSFRYGHYNEQFF.

In this sample, this clonotype turned up many times. The chain is built from TRBV10-3 and TRBJ2-1; the D gene could be TRBD1 or TRBD2 (5 bases each). The V end was cut by 6 bases, the J end by 4 bases, with 19 bases between. The germline V gene encodes CDR1 ENHRY and CDR2 SYGVKD. This CDR3 is 16 amino acids long. The CDR3 here is CAIRGPGNSVYNEQFF. In DNA form, the CDR3 reads TGTGCCATCAGGGGGCCGGGGAATAGCGTATACAATGAGCAGTTCTTC.

This clonotype was detected many times. The genes are TRBV5-1 and TRBJ1-6; no firm D call. Deletions cut 2 bases from V and 9 bases from J, with 12 bases between. The length of the CDR3 is 14 residues. Per the germline V gene, CDR1 is SGHRS and CDR2 is YFSETQ. CDR3 amino acids: CASSLRVDGSPLHF. CDR3 DNA: TGCGCCAGCAGCTTAAGGGTTGACGGTTCACCCCTCCACTTT.

The sample holds many counts of this clonotype. The chain couples TRBV11-2 to TRBJ2-4; D uncertain. The length of the CDR3 is 14 residues. Per the germline V gene, CDR1 is SGHAT and CDR2 is FQNNGV. Trimming took 1 base from V and 6 from J, leaving 10 bases between them. Here the CDR3 reads CASSLAPDRNIQYF. The CDR3 DNA sequence: TGTGCCAGCAGCTTAGCCCCTGATAGAAACATTCAGTACTTC.